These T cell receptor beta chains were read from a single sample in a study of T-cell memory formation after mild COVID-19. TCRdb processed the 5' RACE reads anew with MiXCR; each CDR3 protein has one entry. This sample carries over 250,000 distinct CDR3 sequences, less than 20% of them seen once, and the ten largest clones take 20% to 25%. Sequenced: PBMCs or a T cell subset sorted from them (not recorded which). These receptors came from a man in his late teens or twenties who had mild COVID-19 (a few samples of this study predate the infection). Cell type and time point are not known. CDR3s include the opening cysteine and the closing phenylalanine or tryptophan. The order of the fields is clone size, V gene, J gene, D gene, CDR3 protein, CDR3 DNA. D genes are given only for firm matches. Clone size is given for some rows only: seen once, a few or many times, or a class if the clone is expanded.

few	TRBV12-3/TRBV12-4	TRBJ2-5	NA	CASSSATGPRGETQYF	TGTGCCAGCAGTTCGGCGACAGGCCCTCGGGGAGAGACCCAGTACTTC
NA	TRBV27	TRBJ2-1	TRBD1	CASSLSRGPNEQFF	TGTGCCAGCAGTTTATCCAGGGGGCCGAATGAGCAGTTCTTC
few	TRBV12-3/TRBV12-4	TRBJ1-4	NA	CASSLRGQHREKLFF	TGTGCCAGCAGTTTGAGGGGCCAACATCGGGAAAAACTGTTTTTT
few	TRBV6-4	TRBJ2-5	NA	CASSDGASSYQETQYF	TGTGCCAGCAGTGACGGGGCTAGCTCGTACCAAGAGACCCAGTACTTC
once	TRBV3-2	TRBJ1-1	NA	CASRIPTGLMNTEAFF	TGTGCCAGCCGCATCCCGACAGGGCTCATGAACACTGAAGCTTTCTTT
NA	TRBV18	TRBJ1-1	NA	CASSPTAGDTEAFF	TGTGCCAGCTCACCAACAGCCGGGGACACTGAAGCTTTCTTT
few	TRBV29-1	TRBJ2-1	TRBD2	CSVAPRLASYNEQFF	TGCAGCGTTGCCCCGAGACTAGCGTCCTACAATGAGCAGTTCTTC
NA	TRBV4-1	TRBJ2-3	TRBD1	CASSPHDRGRADTQYF	TGCGCCAGCAGCCCCCACGACAGGGGGAGGGCAGATACGCAGTATTTT
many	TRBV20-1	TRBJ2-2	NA	CSARDPQREIGELFF	TGCAGTGCTAGAGATCCGCAAAGGGAGATCGGGGAGCTGTTTTTT
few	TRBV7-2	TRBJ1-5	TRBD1	CASSPRQGHQPQHF	TGTGCCAGCAGCCCCCGACAGGGACATCAGCCCCAGCATTTT
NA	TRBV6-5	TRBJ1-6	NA	CASSYPGRDSPLHF	TGTGCCAGCAGTTACCCCGGGCGAGATTCACCCCTCCACTTT
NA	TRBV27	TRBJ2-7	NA	CASSLWPGKHEQYF	TGTGCCAGCAGTTTATGGCCAGGGAAACACGAGCAGTACTTC
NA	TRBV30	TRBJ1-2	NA	CAWRGAINYGYTF	TGTGCCTGGCGGGGGGCGATTAACTATGGCTACACCTTC
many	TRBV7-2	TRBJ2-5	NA	CASSFRDWSETQYF	TGTGCCAGCAGCTTCCGGGACTGGTCAGAGACCCAGTACTTC
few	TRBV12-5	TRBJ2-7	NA	CASGLPPEPASAYEQYF	TGTGCTAGTGGTTTGCCACCCGAGCCGGCTAGCGCCTACGAGCAGTACTTC
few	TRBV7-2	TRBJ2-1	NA	CASSLGLVEQFF	TGTGCCAGCAGCTTAGGCCTCGTTGAGCAGTTCTTC
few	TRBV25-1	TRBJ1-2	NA	CASSGWGGGYTF	TGTGCCAGCAGTGGTTGGGGAGGGGGCTACACCTTC
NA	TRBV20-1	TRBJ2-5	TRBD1	CSARIQGLRETQYF	TGCAGTGCACGTATACAGGGGCTCCGGGAGACCCAGTACTTC
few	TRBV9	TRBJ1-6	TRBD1	CASSVGTDSPLHF	TGTGCCAGCAGCGTTGGGACAGATTCACCCCTCCACTTT
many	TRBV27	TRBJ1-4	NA	CASSFSRDPEKLFF	TGTGCCAGCAGTTTTTCCCGCGATCCTGAAAAACTGTTTTTT